The clone carrying this TCR beta chain appeared a single time. Method: immunoSEQ multiplex PCR; TCRdb's copy keeps in-frame clones and lacks some. The sample includes over 150,000 clones, roughly 92% of them seen just once. The V and J ends lost 6 bases and 1 base respectively, with 12 bases between them. The CDR3 is made up of 14 amino acids. Germline CDR1 reads SEHNR; CDR2 reads FQNEAQ (reference sequence). These data are taken from a study of control samples from healthy donors and cancer patients. The receptor's source is a woman younger than 30 in good health. What was sequenced was blood. The rearrangement joins TRBV7-9 to TRBJ1-1; D unresolved. CDR3 protein: CASSPDWGNTEAFF. The DNA for the CDR3 is TGTGCCAGCAGTCCCGACTGGGGGAACACTGAAGCTTTCTTT. Using reference TRBV7-9 and TRBJ1-1 for the parts outside the CDR3, the full variable domain is DTGVSQNPRHKITKRGQNVTFRCDPISEHNRLYWYRQTLGQGPEFLTYFQNEAQLEKSRLLSDRFSAERPKGSFSTLEIQRTEQGDSAMYLCASSPDWGNTEAFFGQGTRLTVV.